At least ten counts were recorded for the clone carrying this T cell receptor (beta chain). Its target is not known. This sample is part of a study of CD8 T cells in ankylosing spondylitis. CDR3 length equals 15 residues. V was shortened by 6 bases and J by 5 bases, with 17 bases between the two germline ends. Study-wide findings and caveats: A motif in TCR beta, a set of eight or nine highly homologous variants, appeared characteristic of ankylosing spondylitis blood. Researchers reportedly found disease-linked clones significantly enriched in matched ankylosing spondylitis synovial fluid. Earlier work had already found some motif variants in reactive arthritis synovial fluid and blood.

The authors made TCR beta libraries by quantitative 5'-RACE with molecular barcodes. TCRdb used MiXCR to reprocess the 5' RACE reads, holding one entry per CDR3 protein. The profile shows about 240,000 distinct CDR3 sequences, 8% to 9% of them singletons. The sequenced sample was blood, either unsorted or a sorted T cell fraction (not recorded which). This TCR was recovered from a female donor with ankylosing spondylitis or in good health (not recorded which). This sequence joins TRBV12-3 or TRBV12-4 and TRBJ1-5; D perhaps matches TRBD1 (5 bases). CDR3 sequence: CASRQAGVGDQPQHF. CDR3 nucleotide sequence: TGTGCCAGCAGGCAAGCTGGGGTGGGGGATCAGCCCCAGCATTTT.